These 20 T cell receptor beta chains came from one sample sequenced in a study of shared clonotypes between healthy human individuals. The repertoire was sequenced with immunoSEQ multiplex PCR; TCRdb's copy has only in-frame clones and lacks some. Altogether roughly 660,000 clones are present, about 90% being singletons, with the ten largest covering about 34%. Material: memory CD8+ T cells from PBMCs. Documented subset: CD45RO+ cells pooled with CCR7-negative TemRA cells. The receptors were sampled from a man in his late teens or twenties in good health. Some clones in this sample may be carry-over from other donors' samples.

The V and J genes are TRBV25-1 and TRBJ1-3; D is ambiguous. V lost 0 bases and J lost 0, with 12 bases in between. CDR3 length: 17 residues. Germline values: CDR1 MGHDK, CDR2 SYGVNS. The CDR3 DNA follows: TGTGCCAGCAGTGAATATCAGGTGTCGAGCTCTGGAAACACCATATATTTT. This sequence encodes CASSEYQVSSSGNTIYF.

V and J are TRBV19 and TRBJ1-5; D not resolved. Germline V gene sequence: CDR1 LNHDA, CDR2 SQIVND (reference sequence). V gave up 2 bases and J gave up 5 bases, with 10 bases separating them. The CDR3 length is 14 residues. CDR3 sequence reads: CASSILNAYQPQHF. DNA of the CDR3: TGTGCCAGTAGTATATTGAACGCTTATCAGCCCCAGCATTTT.

Only one count was recorded for this clone. The J gene is TRBJ2-2, the V gene TRBV10-3; 12 bases agree with TRBD2. This CDR3 contains 18 residues. V was clipped by 2 bases and J by 5 bases; unmatched bases: 9. The V gene's germline CDR1 is ENHRY and CDR2 SYGVKD. CDR3 loop: CAISEASGRAGGTGELFF. The CDR3 DNA follows: TGTGCCATCAGTGAGGCTAGCGGGAGGGCCGGCGGGACCGGGGAGCTGTTTTTT.

This chain connects TRBV21-1 to TRBJ2-7; the DNA was not compared with TRBD1, the D call given in the table. TRBV21-1 corresponds to a pseudogene. This CDR3 is 15 amino acids long. The CDR3 bases are TGTGCCAGCAGCAAAGTGCAGGACAGAGACTACGAGCAGTACTTC. It translates to CASSKVQDRDYEQYF.

The rearrangement joins TRBV7-9 to TRBJ2-1; either TRBD1 or TRBD2 may fit D (5 bases each). The germline V gene has CDR1 SEHNR and CDR2 FQNEAQ (reference sequence). The V and J ends lost 5 bases and 4 bases respectively, with 18 bases between them. The CDR3 runs to 16 residues. CDR3 protein: CASSPPLPGRYNEQFF. CDR3 nucleotides: TGTGCCAGCAGCCCTCCGCTTCCGGGACGTTACAATGAGCAGTTCTTC.

V and J are TRBV4-3 and TRBJ1-1; the D is unclear. CDR3 length: 14 residues. CDR1 and CDR2 from the germline V gene are LGHNA and YSLEER. V was cut by 6 bases and J by 3 bases, with 14 bases left in between. The CDR3 nucleotides are TGCGCCAGCAGGCCGGGGTTGGGAGACACTGAAGCTTTCTTT. Its translation is CASRPGLGDTEAFF.

This clone was seen once. The V gene is TRBV6-5, the J gene TRBJ2-7; weak D call: TRBD1 (6 bases). Germline V lookup: CDR1 MNHEY, CDR2 SVGAGI. V lost 0 bases and J 3 bases, leaving 9 bases between the germline ends. This CDR3 spans 14 amino acids. CDR3 protein: CASSYSEGVYEQYF. CDR3 DNA: TGTGCCAGCAGTTACTCTGAGGGGGTCTACGAGCAGTACTTC.

V is TRBV5-1 and J is TRBJ2-7; 7 bases fit TRBD2. This CDR3 is built from 16 residues. Losses at the gene ends were 5 bases for V and 0 bases for J; bases not matched to a gene: 11. Germline CDR1 and CDR2: SGHRS and YFSETQ. CDR3: CASSYGAAGDSYEQYF. CDR3 DNA sequence: TGCGCCAGCAGTTACGGGGCGGCGGGAGACTCCTACGAGCAGTACTTC.

The rearrangement joins TRBV7-2 to TRBJ1-1; unclear D gene. V gave up 5 bases and J gave up 4 bases, with 17 bases separating them. The CDR3 is made up of 15 amino acids. Germline CDR1 and CDR2: SGHTA and FQGNSA. CDR3 amino acids: CASSPLGRHFTEAFF. CDR3 DNA: TGTGCCAGCAGCCCCCTGGGTAGGCACTTCACTGAAGCTTTCTTT. Drawing the rest from reference TRBV7-2 and TRBJ1-1, the complete variable domain is GAGVSQSPSNKVTEKGKDVELRCDPISGHTALYWYRQSLGQGLEFLIYFQGNSAPDKSGLPSDRFSAERTGGSVSTLTIQRTQQEDSAVYLCASSPLGRHFTEAFFGQGTRLTVV.

This clone showed up just once. The CDR3 region is CASSDFWGYEQFF. The CDR3 DNA reads TGTGCCAGCAGTGACTTCTGGGGCTATGAGCAGTTCTTC. V and J are TRBV6-4 and TRBJ2-1; the D gene is possibly TRBD1 (5 bases). Trimming took 1 base from V and 8 from J, leaving 9 bases between them. The CDR3 runs 13 residues. CDR1 and CDR2 from the germline V gene are MRHNA and SNTAGT.

The chain recombines TRBV29-1 with TRBJ1-2, with no clear D. This CDR3 spans 14 amino acids. Germline assignment: CDR1 SQVTM and CDR2 ANQGSEA. V dropped 7 bases and J dropped 0 bases, with 15 bases sitting between them. The CDR3 nucleotides are TGCAGCGCCCTAGAGCGGTCTTCTAACTATGGCTACACCTTC. Its translation: CSALERSSNYGYTF.

As DNA, the CDR3 is TGTGCCAGTAGTATCCTTGGGGTCGTGCCCCAGCATTTT. It specifies CASSILGVVPQHF. The rearrangement joins TRBV19 to TRBJ1-5; D call uncertain. The CDR3 consists of 13 residues. Trimming took 3 bases from V and 9 from J, leaving 12 bases between them. In germline, CDR1 is LNHDA, CDR2 SQIVND (reference sequence).

The chain links TRBV9 to TRBJ1-5; 10 bases are a match to TRBD1. The CDR3 runs to 15 residues. V trimming: 4 bases; J trimming: 6 bases; junction bases outside the gene matches: 7. Germline CDR1 and CDR2: SGDLS and YYNGEE. CDR3 nucleotides: TGTGCCAGCAGCCCTGGGACAGGGGCACTTCAGCCCCAGCATTTT. Its translation: CASSPGTGALQPQHF.

J is TRBJ2-1 and V is TRBV4-2; weak D call: TRBD1 (6 bases). V was cut by 4 bases and J by 3 bases, with 13 bases left in between. The germline V gene encodes CDR1 LGHNA and CDR2 YNFKEQ. CDR3 size: 15 residues. CDR3 DNA sequence: TGTGCCAGCAGCCCACAGGGTCCCGGCTACAATGAGCAGTTCTTC. This encodes CASSPQGPGYNEQFF.

The chain couples TRBV5-5 to TRBJ1-5; D is uncertain. This CDR3 is 18 amino acids long. Germline-derived CDR1 and CDR2 are SGHKS and YYEKEE (reference sequence). V dropped 4 bases and J dropped 2 bases, with 22 bases sitting between them. The CDR3 sequence is CASSMSRWQELGNQPQHF. The CDR3, as DNA: TGTGCCAGCAGCATGTCGAGGTGGCAGGAGTTGGGCAATCAGCCCCAGCATTTT.

The chain carries TRBV13 and TRBJ2-5; no definite D call. Trimming left V 6 bases short and J 3 bases short, with 11 bases between. Germline CDR1 and CDR2: PRHDT and FYEKMQ (reference sequence). The CDR3 consists of 13 residues. The CDR3 coding sequence is TGTGCCAGCAGACAACTGGGGAAAGAGACCCAGTACTTC. It encodes CASRQLGKETQYF. Full variable domain (outside the CDR3, taken from reference TRBV13 and TRBJ2-5): AAGVIQSPRHLIKEKRETATLKCYPIPRHDTVYWYQQGPGQDPQFLISFYEKMQSDKGSIPDRFSAQQFSDYHSELNMSSLELGDSALYFCASRQLGKETQYFGPGTRLLVL.

The chain has TRBV4-3 and TRBJ2-7, with D hard to call. Trimming shortened V by 1 base and J by 4 bases, and 14 bases separated the two germline ends. This CDR3 is built from 15 residues. CDR1 LGHNA and CDR2 YSLEER come from the germline V gene. The CDR3 loop reads CASSQGRSKGYEQYF. CDR3 sequence (DNA): TGCGCCAGCAGCCAAGGCCGGTCCAAAGGTTACGAGCAGTACTTC.

The chain employs TRBV27 and TRBJ2-1, with 9 nucleotides matching TRBD1. V dropped 2 bases and J dropped 9; count of bases not matched to a gene: 14. The CDR3 has 17 residues. Germline V gives CDR1 MNHEY, CDR2 SMNVEV (reference sequence). The CDR3 region is CASSLLRWDRADGEQFF. The DNA for the CDR3 is TGTGCCAGCAGTTTACTAAGGTGGGACAGGGCCGACGGTGAGCAGTTCTTC.

V gene TRBV2 combines with J gene TRBJ2-7; 9 bases match TRBD1. CDR3 length equals 14 residues. J was trimmed by 2 bases and V by 6 bases; bases with no gene match: 5. Germline V gene data show CDR1 as SNHLY and CDR2 as FYNNEI. CDR3 amino acids: CASREQGAPYEQYF. CDR3 sequence (DNA): TGTGCCAGCAGGGAACAGGGGGCCCCCTACGAGCAGTACTTC.

This chain joins TRBV7-9 and TRBJ1-2; D unclear. The CDR3 covers 13 residues. V was shortened by 5 bases and J by 7 bases, with 14 bases between the two germline ends. Germline values: CDR1 SEHNR, CDR2 FQNEAQ (reference sequence). CDR3 sequence reads: CASSPNDQIGYTF. Here the CDR3 DNA reads TGTGCCAGCAGCCCGAACGATCAGATTGGCTACACCTTC. Full variable domain (outside the CDR3, taken from reference TRBV7-9 and TRBJ1-2): DTGVSQNPRHKITKRGQNVTFRCDPISEHNRLYWYRQTLGQGPEFLTYFQNEAQLEKSRLLSDRFSAERPKGSFSTLEIQRTEQGDSAMYLCASSPNDQIGYTFGSGTRLTVV.